This entry is about one TCR beta chain. Its antigen is unidentified. This sample stems from a study of T cells expressing NK-cell markers. Study-wide background: In the group of eight sequenced donors, seven were HCMV-seropositive and one was seronegative. Findings of the study overall: More than 5 donors showed dominant NKG2C+ clonotypes comprising roughly 1.0-7.5% of their CD8+ T cells.

After re-calling the 5' RACE reads, TCRdb lists one entry per CDR3 protein, DNA absent. The sample shows some 440,000 distinct CDR3 sequences, and more than 1.4% sits with its ten largest clones. The CDR3 runs to 16 residues. Germline loops: CDR1 MGHRA, CDR2 YSYEKL. This chain connects TRBV4-1 to TRBJ2-4; there is no DNA to check the TCRdb D call of TRBD1. The sequenced sample was blood T cells: a sorted CD56 or NKG2C T cell subset, CD4+ or CD8+ T cells, or bulk PBMC T cells (not recorded which). The clonotype was recovered from a woman between 50 and 59 years old in good health. The CDR3 loop is CASSQGAGVAKNIQYF.